This record concerns one T cell receptor (beta chain) sequence. This clonotype was observed a few times. Its cognate antigen has yet to be identified. No per-base quality is available; no much larger clone lies one base away. The data were obtained in a study of T-cell memory formation after mild COVID-19 (dated by TCRdb to about 2021). Broadly, across the study: Most TCR sequence clusters were specific to one of the two donors. In a couple of donors, T-cell clones that expanded and contracted after mild COVID-19 were tracked by sequencing TCRalpha and TCRbeta repertoires over time. The cohort was made up of two young adult volunteers, one female and one male, who were previously healthy. What the research found in general, with its limitations: SARS-CoV-2 specificity was not confirmed for the second-wave clones peaking on day 37. The study included only a couple of mild cases, and larger cohorts that include severe cases with pre-infection samples were judged to be necessary. The detection of some responding clones in pre-infection memory suggests that pre-existing cross-reactive memory T cells joined the SARS-CoV-2 response. Clones that contracted from day 15 to 85 showed balanced CD4/CD8 phenotypes, whereas a second wave of clones that expanded from day 15 to 37 leaned towards CD4+. Contracting CD4+ clones appeared mostly in the CM and EM memory subsets, whereas CD8+ clones were enriched in EMRA.

The CDR1 and CDR2 encoded by the germline V gene are MGHRA and YSYEKL. The junction shows trimming of 6 bases on V and 1 base on J, plus 16 bases between the germline ends. The CDR3 runs 15 amino acids, cysteine and phenylalanine included. Of all the DNA, just the CDR3 is kept, 45 bases in frame from base 1. PBMCs were isolated by Ficoll-Paque density gradient centrifugation. Sequencing relied on an Illumina NovaSeq 6000. cDNA libraries for TCRalpha and TCRbeta were prepared by 5'RACE using constant-segment primers, with sample barcodes and unique molecular identifiers added. RNA was extracted from every sample with Trizol reagent. Libraries were amplified in two PCR steps, with a second sample barcode and Illumina TruSeq adapters added in the second step. Libraries were sequenced on an Illumina NovaSeq with 2 x 150 bp paired-end reads. Under the source paper's analysis protocol: Demultiplexing of reads and collapsing into UMI-guided consensus sequences were performed with migec v1.2.7. With mixcr v2.1.11, UMI consensuses were aligned to TRA and TRB V and J templates and assembled into clonotypes. Expanded or contracted clonotypes were those called significant by both edgeR and NoisET, with noise models trained on biological replicates. edgeR calls used a false discovery rate-adjusted p below 0.01 and a log2 fold-change threshold of 1. PCA with hierarchical clustering of max-normalized trajectories of the 1000 most abundant clonotypes was used as exploratory dynamics analysis. Each responding clone was given a CD4 or CD8 phenotype based on the CD4+ and CD8+ repertoires, which had been sequenced separately. TCRdb applied fastp at Q25 and MiXCR to the public reads, then kept only in-frame beta chains. Each CDR3 protein gets just one entry, which takes the most common genes and DNA from the rows behind it. The V and J calls and clone size come from TCRdb's table, not from the authors' own analysis. The sample contains over 450,000 distinct CDR3 sequences, around 21% of them found a single time. The ten top clones hold around an eighth of the sample.

The material sequenced was PBMCs or a T cell subset sorted from them (not recorded which). This receptor chain uses TRBV4-1 and TRBJ2-7; the D segment could be TRBD1, given 6 matching bases. This receptor was taken from an adult woman who had mild COVID-19 (a few samples of this study predate the infection). The sample titles of this study are shuffled in the database, so cell type and time point are left out; the donor was told from shared clones. The DNA is TGCGCCAGCAGTCGGACAGTCGACACTTCCTACGAGCAGTACTTC. Its translation reads: CASSRTVDTSYEQYF.